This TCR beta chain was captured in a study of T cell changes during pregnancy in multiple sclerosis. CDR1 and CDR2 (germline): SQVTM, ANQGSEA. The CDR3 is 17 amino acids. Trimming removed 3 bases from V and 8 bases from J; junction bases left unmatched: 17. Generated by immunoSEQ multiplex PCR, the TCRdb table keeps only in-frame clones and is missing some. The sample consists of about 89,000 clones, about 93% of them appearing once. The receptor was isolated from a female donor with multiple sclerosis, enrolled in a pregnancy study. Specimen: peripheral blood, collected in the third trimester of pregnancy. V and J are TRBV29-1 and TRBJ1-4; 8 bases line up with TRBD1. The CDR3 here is CSVESDRGGWDGEKLFF. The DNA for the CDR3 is TGCAGCGTTGAGTCTGACAGGGGTGGGTGGGACGGAGAAAAACTGTTTTTT.